The 26 T cell receptor beta chains presented below share a single source sample, sequenced in a study of T cells after posttransplantation cyclophosphamide. Treatment was busulfan-fludarabine conditioning, a marrow graft, and cyclophosphamide on days +3 and +4. The table came from immunoSEQ multiplex PCR; TCRdb's copy has only in-frame clones and leaves some out. The data show around 10,000 clones, roughly 80% seen once. This sample comprised PBMCs, obtained after allogeneic stem cell transplant with posttransplant cyclophosphamide. Receptors were obtained from a female patient aged 50-59 years who received an allogeneic stem cell transplant from a related donor, was CMV-positive, and had no GVHD. Some T cells could come from the graft donor.

The rearrangement uses TRBV18 and TRBJ2-1; possible D gene TRBD2, 6 bases. The CDR3 has 14 amino acids. Germline-derived CDR1 and CDR2 are KGHSH and LQKENI. The germline V and J ends were trimmed by 0 bases and 10 bases, with 13 bases remaining between them. This CDR3 reads CASSPPTGAGEQFF. Written as DNA, the CDR3 is TGTGCCAGCTCACCACCAACGGGTGCGGGGGAGCAGTTCTTC.

This chain joins TRBV19 and TRBJ1-1; a possible D gene is TRBD1 (6 bases). This CDR3 has 16 residues. V lost 5 bases, J lost 4 bases, and 20 bases lay in between. CDR1 LNHDA and CDR2 SQIVND come from the germline V gene (reference sequence). For the CDR3, the DNA is TGTGCCAGTAGTGAATTCCGGGCCGTACAGGGCACTGAAGCTTTCTTT. Translating it yields CASSEFRAVQGTEAFF.

The gene calls are TRBV7-2 and TRBJ1-5, with 8 nucleotides matching TRBD1. The germline gives CDR1 SGHTA, CDR2 FQGNSA. CDR3 length: 15 residues. Trimming removed 5 bases from V and 7 bases from J; junction bases left unmatched: 10. CDR3 sequence: CASSTGDRMGQPQHF. The CDR3 DNA sequence: TGTGCCAGCAGCACCGGGGACAGGATGGGACAGCCCCAGCATTTT.

The rearrangement uses TRBV4-2 and TRBJ1-2; TRBD1 aligns across 8 bases. Per the germline V gene, CDR1 is LGHNA and CDR2 is YNFKEQ. The CDR3 loop spans 13 amino acids. The V segment lost 3 bases and the J segment 6 bases; nucleotides outside the gene matches: 3. The CDR3 nucleotides are TGTGCCAGCAGCCATTGGGGACAGGATGGCTACACCTTC. Amino acids: CASSHWGQDGYTF.

The chain employs TRBV28 and TRBJ1-6, with D possibly being TRBD1 (6 bases). Trimming left V 5 bases short and J 10 bases short, with 15 bases between. CDR3 length equals 14 residues. CDR1 and CDR2 from the germline V gene are MDHEN and SYDVKM. In DNA form, the CDR3 reads TGTGCCAGCAGTCTTGACAGGACGGTGTCACCCCTCCACTTT. Translation: CASSLDRTVSPLHF.

The chain carries TRBV27 and TRBJ2-3; 13 bases fit TRBD2. V was pared by 4 bases and J by 2 bases, with 6 bases of the junction left unmatched. Per the germline V gene, CDR1 is MNHEY and CDR2 is SMNVEV (reference sequence). CDR3 size: 17 residues. Here the CDR3 DNA reads TGTGCCAGCAGTTCGCGACTAGCGGGGGGCTACACAGATACGCAGTATTTT. It yields the protein CASSSRLAGGYTDTQYF.

This chain links TRBV9 with TRBJ1-5; D uncertain. Germline V gene data show CDR1 as SGDLS and CDR2 as YYNGEE. The germline V and J ends were trimmed by 4 bases and 4 bases, with 12 bases remaining between them. The CDR3 sequence is 14 residues long. As DNA, the CDR3 is TGTGCCAGCAGCCCCAACCCGGGAAATCAGCCCCAGCATTTT. Its protein is CASSPNPGNQPQHF.

The chain carries TRBV19 and TRBJ2-1, with D perhaps TRBD2 (6 bases). The CDR3 runs to 18 residues. V gave up 3 bases and J gave up 1 base, with 19 bases separating them. Germline CDR1 reads LNHDA; CDR2 reads SQIVND (reference sequence). In DNA, the CDR3 is TGTGCCAGTAGTATTCCCGACGGGATGCGGGGTTCCTACAATGAGCAGTTCTTC. Residues: CASSIPDGMRGSYNEQFF.

The chain joins TRBV5-1 to TRBJ2-3; D gene ambiguous. The germline gives CDR1 SGHRS, CDR2 YFSETQ. The CDR3 extends over 16 amino acids. V lost 0 bases, J lost 0 bases, and 11 bases lay in between. The chain's CDR3 is CASSLDTGSSTDTQYF. In nucleotides, the CDR3 is TGCGCCAGCAGCTTGGATACGGGTTCTAGCACAGATACGCAGTATTTT.

This rearrangement joins TRBV7-2 to TRBJ2-5, with a tentative D call TRBD1 (5 bases). Germline V gives CDR1 SGHTA, CDR2 FQGNSA. With 5 bases removed from V and 4 bases from J, the gap between germline ends came to 11 bases. This CDR3 spans 13 amino acids. CDR3 residues: CASSRWGGETQYF. The CDR3 DNA reads TGTGCCAGCAGCCGCTGGGGCGGAGAGACCCAGTACTTC.

The V and J genes are TRBV29-1 and TRBJ1-1, with a tentative D call TRBD1 (6 bases). The CDR3 contains 13 residues. Trimming took off 6 bases at V and 3 bases at J, with 14 bases between the two ends. CDR1 and CDR2 from the germline V gene are SQVTM and ANQGSEA. DNA of the CDR3: TGCAGCGTGGGGGCCACAGGTGACACTGAAGCTTTCTTT. It codes for CSVGATGDTEAFF.

This chain joins TRBV6-1 and TRBJ1-1; perhaps TRBD1 as D (5 bases). The CDR3 has 14 residues. Germline values: CDR1 MNHNS, CDR2 SASEGT. V was shortened by 5 bases and J by 5 bases, with 15 bases between the two germline ends. The DNA for the CDR3 is TGTGCCAGCAGTCGAGAGGGGACTCATACTGAAGCTTTCTTT. It translates to CASSREGTHTEAFF.

The chain couples TRBV5-5 to TRBJ2-1; D call uncertain. The ends were cut back, 6 bases at V and 5 bases at J, with 12 bases in the middle. Germline V lookup: CDR1 SGHKS, CDR2 YYEKEE (reference sequence). CDR3 length: 13 residues. The CDR3 is CASIPLADNEQFF. The DNA of the CDR3 is TGTGCCAGCATCCCCCTGGCGGACAATGAGCAGTTCTTC.

This chain connects TRBV19 to TRBJ1-4, with 7 bases matching TRBD1. The germline V gene encodes CDR1 LNHDA and CDR2 SQIVND (reference sequence). The CDR3 runs to 18 residues. V lost 3 bases, J lost 0 bases, and 10 bases stayed unmatched. The CDR3 is CASSILPGQTATNEKLFF. The DNA for the CDR3 is TGTGCCAGTAGTATCTTACCGGGACAGACTGCAACTAATGAAAAACTGTTTTTT.

V and J are TRBV18 and TRBJ1-4; the D gene is possibly TRBD1 (6 bases). V dropped 6 bases and J dropped 6 bases, with 14 bases sitting between them. This CDR3 is built from 14 residues. CDR1 and CDR2 from the germline V gene are KGHSH and LQKENI. DNA for the CDR3: TGTGCCAGCTCGGCAGGGGCCGGGGATGAAAAACTGTTTTTT. Residues: CASSAGAGDEKLFF. Filled out from reference TRBV18 and TRBJ1-4, the complete variable domain reads NAGVMQNPRHLVRRRGQEARLRCSPMKGHSHVYWYRQLPEEGLKFMVYLQKENIIDESGMPKERFSAEFPKEGPSILRIQQVVRGDSAAYFCASSAGAGDEKLFFGSGTQLSVL.

The V call is TRBV27, the J call TRBJ2-5; 12 bases fit TRBD2. The J segment lost 2 bases and the V segment lost 7 bases, leaving 8 bases of the junction unmatched. Germline CDR1 MNHEY, CDR2 SMNVEV (reference sequence). This CDR3 contains 16 residues. The CDR3: CASMRASGGVQETQYF. CDR3 nucleotides: TGTGCCAGCATGCGAGCTAGCGGGGGGGTACAAGAGACCCAGTACTTC.

This clone was observed a single time. CDR3 sequence: CASSLGTAIPEAFF. CDR3 nucleotide sequence: TGTGCCAGCAGCTTAGGGACAGCAATACCTGAAGCTTTCTTT. The chain is built from TRBV5-6 and TRBJ1-1; 7 nucleotides line up with TRBD1. The V gene end was trimmed by 2 bases and the J gene end by 6 bases; junction bases not matched to a gene: 7. CDR1 SGHDT and CDR2 YYEEEE come from the germline V gene. The length of the CDR3 is 14 residues.

The chain employs TRBV7-8 and TRBJ2-7; TRBD2 matches 14 bases. CDR1 SGHVS and CDR2 FQNEAQ come from the germline V gene. CDR3 size: 16 residues. Trimming removed 5 bases from V and 5 bases from J; junction bases left unmatched: 8. CDR3 DNA: TGTGCCAGCAGCCCCCGGACTAGCGGGGGGAACCACGAGCAGTACTTC. It yields the protein CASSPRTSGGNHEQYF.

The sample holds one count of this clone. The rearrangement links TRBV16 to TRBJ2-5; 9 nucleotides agree with TRBD1. The assigned J gene may be wrong: the sequence end matches TRBJ2-7 better. The CDR3 has 14 amino acids. CDR1 KGHSY and CDR2 FQNENV come from the germline V gene. In DNA form, the CDR3 reads TGTGCCAGCAGCCACCTGGACAGGGGCAACGAGCAGTACTTC. Protein: CASSHLDRGNEQYF.

This chain connects TRBV5-1 to TRBJ2-3; a weak D match, TRBD1 (7 bases). Trimming removed 7 bases from V and 3 bases from J, with 18 bases in between. The CDR3 totals 15 residues. Germline CDR1 is SGHRS and CDR2 is YFSETQ. The CDR3 region is CASSTQGGATDTQYF. CDR3 DNA: TGCGCCAGCTCAACTCAGGGGGGCGCGACAGATACGCAGTATTTT. Based on the CDR3 plus reference TRBV5-1 and TRBJ2-3, the full variable domain is KAGVTQTPRYLIKTRGQQVTLSCSPISGHRSVSWYQQTPGQGLQFLFEYFSETQRNKGNFPGRFSGRQFSNSRSEMNVSTLELGDSALYLCASSTQGGATDTQYFGPGTRLTVL.

The chain couples TRBV19 to TRBJ1-4; 8 bases are a match to TRBD1. Germline-derived CDR1 and CDR2 are LNHDA and SQIVND (reference sequence). V lost 9 bases and J lost 8; bases outside the gene matches: 8. The CDR3 has 13 residues. The CDR3 bases are TGTGCCAGCAGGGGACAGGCCTTCGAAAAACTGTTTTTT. Protein product: CASRGQAFEKLFF.

DNA of the CDR3: TGTGCCTGGAGTGTACCCACAGAAGCTTTCTTT. This sequence encodes CAWSVPTEAFF. This chain joins TRBV30 and TRBJ1-1; D is ambiguous. CDR1 is GTSNPN and CDR2 is SVGIG in the germline V gene (reference sequence). This CDR3 has 11 amino acids. Trimming removed 0 bases at V and 8 bases at J, with 7 bases between.

V usage is TRBV29-1 and J usage is TRBJ1-1; no firm D call. CDR1 is SQVTM, CDR2 ANQGSEA, per germline. This CDR3 is built from 12 residues. Trimming took off 0 bases at V and 3 bases at J, with 5 bases between the two ends. The CDR3 sequence: CSVEERDTEAFF. In DNA form, the CDR3 reads TGCAGCGTTGAAGAGCGGGACACTGAAGCTTTCTTT.

The gene calls are TRBV2 and TRBJ2-1, with D possibly being TRBD1 (5 bases). Germline V gene lookup returns CDR1 SNHLY and CDR2 FYNNEI. Trimming took off 3 bases at V and 4 bases at J, with 19 bases between the two ends. CDR3 size: 17 residues. CDR3 protein: CASSDPSQGAAYNEQFF. The CDR3 nucleotides read TGTGCCAGCAGTGACCCGTCCCAAGGGGCGGCGTACAATGAGCAGTTCTTC.

This chain links TRBV5-1 with TRBJ2-3; TRBD1 might be the D (5 bases). Germline CDR1 SGHRS, CDR2 YFSETQ. The CDR3 sequence is 13 residues long. The germline V and J ends were trimmed by 3 bases and 2 bases, with 7 bases remaining between them. The CDR3 DNA reads TGCGCCAGCAGCTCTGGGGCCACAGATACGCAGTATTTT. It is translated as CASSSGATDTQYF.

The chain combines TRBV5-4 with TRBJ2-1, with a weak D call TRBD1 (6 bases). Trimming took 0 bases from V and 8 from J, leaving 12 bases between them. Germline loops: CDR1 SGHNT, CDR2 YYREEE (reference sequence). The CDR3 runs 14 residues. The CDR3: CASSLVGTHYEQFF. The DNA of the CDR3 is TGTGCCAGCAGCTTGGTGGGGACACACTATGAGCAGTTCTTC.